This entry is about one T cell receptor beta chain. This table comes from immunoSEQ multiplex PCR, and its TCRdb copy is limited to in-frame clones, with some not included. The data show roughly 100,000 clones, 89% seen once. This sample stems from a study of blood T cell repertoires in COVID-19. Turning to the study itself: Samples taken during acute and convalescent COVID-19 were collected in the United States, Italy and Spain.

V lost 3 bases and J lost 9, with 15 bases in between. This CDR3 has 13 amino acids. Germline V CDR1 and CDR2: SEHNR, FQNEAQ (reference sequence). The sequence derives from a woman in her 70s with acute or convalescent COVID-19. The sequenced material came from peripheral blood. The chain recombines TRBV7-9 with TRBJ2-7; perhaps TRBD1 as D (6 bases). In DNA, the CDR3 is TGTGCCAGCAGCTTGGGGGCGGGCCGGGCGCAGTACTTC. It codes for CASSLGAGRAQYF. The full variable domain, with the rest looked up from reference TRBV7-9 and TRBJ2-7, is DTGVSQNPRHKITKRGQNVTFRCDPISEHNRLYWYRQTLGQGPEFLTYFQNEAQLEKSRLLSDRFSAERPKGSFSTLEIQRTEQGDSAMYLCASSLGAGRAQYFGPGTRLTVT.